The 23 T cell receptor beta chains below were found in one sample sequenced in a study of cytomegalovirus exposure and HLA in healthy donors. The PCR made use of 60 Vbeta and 13 Jbeta primers. Measured with immunoSEQ multiplex PCR; TCRdb has only the in-frame clones, and not every one. This table holds around 190,000 clones, about four fifths found once. The sequencing sample was made of PBMCs. The origin of the receptors is a woman between 45 and 65 years old in good health and CMV-seronegative.

DNA for the CDR3: TGCGCCAGCAGCTTGGGACGACTAGCGGTCTCCTACGAGCAGTACTTC. It yields the protein CASSLGRLAVSYEQYF. The chain links TRBV5-1 to TRBJ2-7, with 9 bases matching TRBD2. The CDR3 length is 16 residues. Trimming took 0 bases from V and 0 from J; bases not matched to a gene: 4. Germline CDR1 reads SGHRS; CDR2 reads YFSETQ. Full variable domain (remainder filled in from reference TRBV5-1 and TRBJ2-7): KAGVTQTPRYLIKTRGQQVTLSCSPISGHRSVSWYQQTPGQGLQFLFEYFSETQRNKGNFPGRFSGRQFSNSRSEMNVSTLELGDSALYLCASSLGRLAVSYEQYFGPGTRLTVT.

As DNA, the CDR3 is TGTGCCAGCAGGGGAGCCCTTGGGGAACTGTTTTTT. Amino acid sequence: CASRGALGELFF. This rearrangement joins TRBV27 to TRBJ1-4; no definite D call. CDR1 is MNHEY and CDR2 is SMNVEV in the germline V gene (reference sequence). V was pared by 6 bases and J by 12 bases, with 14 bases between. This CDR3 region has 12 residues.

The chain has TRBV19 and TRBJ2-2, with 16 bases lining up with TRBD2. CDR1 is LNHDA, CDR2 SQIVND, per germline (reference sequence). Trimming removed 6 bases from V and 7 bases from J; junction bases left unmatched: 5. The CDR3 has 16 residues. The CDR3 loop is CASRSGLAGGDGELFF. CDR3 DNA sequence: TGTGCCAGTAGATCGGGACTAGCGGGGGGGGACGGGGAGCTGTTTTTT.

The chain links TRBV19 to TRBJ1-5; D gene ambiguous. Germline CDR1 and CDR2: LNHDA and SQIVND (reference sequence). V dropped 11 bases and J dropped 4 bases, with 15 bases sitting between them. The length of the CDR3 is 13 residues. DNA of the CDR3: TGTGCCTACCCCAGAGGTGTAAATCAGCCCCAGCATTTT. Amino acids: CAYPRGVNQPQHF.

The rearrangement joins TRBV4-2 to TRBJ1-1; 10 nucleotides line up with TRBD1. CDR1 LGHNA and CDR2 YNFKEQ come from the germline V gene. This CDR3 has 17 residues. Trimming at V came to 3 bases and at J to 0 bases, leaving 7 bases not matched to a gene. CDR3 coding DNA: TGTGCCAGCAGCCACAGGGGGACAGGGGTCATGAACACTGAAGCTTTCTTT. Translated: CASSHRGTGVMNTEAFF.

Only a few counts were recorded for this clone. V gene TRBV19 combines with J gene TRBJ2-7; D perhaps matches TRBD2 (6 bases). The V and J ends lost 3 bases and 2 bases respectively, with 11 bases between them. This CDR3 is 14 amino acids long. Germline CDR1 reads LNHDA; CDR2 reads SQIVND (reference sequence). CDR3 in DNA: TGTGCCAGTAGTATGGGGGGTACCCCCTACGAGCAGTACTTC. Amino acids: CASSMGGTPYEQYF.

The rearrangement joins TRBV4-3 to TRBJ1-4; maybe TRBD1 (6 bases). V was shortened by 4 bases and J by 5 bases, with 14 bases between the two germline ends. Germline V gene sequence: CDR1 LGHNA, CDR2 YSLEER. CDR3 length: 15 residues. The CDR3 loop is CASSRRWTDNEKLFF. CDR3 in DNA: TGCGCCAGCAGCCGTCGGTGGACAGACAATGAAAAACTGTTTTTT.

The chain is built from TRBV27 and TRBJ1-1; TRBD1 agrees at 8 bases. Trimming cost V 4 bases and J 5 bases; bases outside gene matches: 9. Germline assignment: CDR1 MNHEY and CDR2 SMNVEV (reference sequence). The CDR3 extends over 15 amino acids. The CDR3 loop reads CASSSFGQGRTEAFF. As DNA, the CDR3 is TGTGCCAGCAGTTCCTTCGGACAGGGAAGAACTGAAGCTTTCTTT.

This clone was counted a few times. The chain uses TRBV5-1 and TRBJ1-1; the match to TRBD1 covers 11 bases. With 4 bases clipped from V and 7 bases from J, the junction kept 9 bases outside the gene matches. The CDR3 spans 15 residues. Germline V CDR1 and CDR2: SGHRS, YFSETQ. The CDR3, as DNA: TGCGCCAGCAGCGGGATGGGACAGGGGGTTAATGAAGCTTTCTTT. Protein: CASSGMGQGVNEAFF.

This clone is a singleton in its sample. J is TRBJ2-7 and V is TRBV5-4; the D gene is possibly TRBD2 (5 bases). Per germline, CDR1 SGHNT and CDR2 YYREEE (reference sequence). The length of the CDR3 is 15 residues. V gave up 0 bases and J gave up 0 bases, with 10 bases separating them. The CDR3 region has the DNA TGTGCCAGCAGCTTGGCCGGACGGGACTCCTACGAGCAGTACTTC. Translating it yields CASSLAGRDSYEQYF.

This chain connects TRBV18 to TRBJ1-5, with 8 bases fitting TRBD1. The CDR3 spans 14 residues. The V gene end was trimmed by 5 bases and the J gene end by 3 bases; junction bases not matched to a gene: 3. Germline CDR1 is KGHSH and CDR2 is LQKENI. In DNA, the CDR3 is TGTGCCAGCTCAGAACAGGGGGACAATCAGCCCCAGCATTTT. As protein: CASSEQGDNQPQHF.

The count of this clone is one. The rearrangement uses TRBV29-1 and TRBJ2-2; a possible D gene is TRBD1 (5 bases). The V end was cut by 5 bases, the J end by 6 bases, with 13 bases between. CDR3 length: 13 amino acids. Germline CDR1 reads SQVTM; CDR2 reads ANQGSEA. In DNA form, the CDR3 reads TGCAGCGTTCATCAGGGCGGAGCCGGGGAGCTGTTTTTT. Its protein is CSVHQGGAGELFF.

This sequence joins TRBV27 and TRBJ1-2; 10 bases align to TRBD1. Trimming removed 2 bases from V and 6 bases from J; junction bases left unmatched: 12. CDR3 size: 17 residues. The germline V gene encodes CDR1 MNHEY and CDR2 SMNVEV (reference sequence). CDR3 sequence reads: CASSLGDRGRVENGYTF. CDR3 in DNA: TGTGCCAGCAGTTTAGGGGACAGGGGCCGGGTCGAAAATGGCTACACCTTC.

The gene calls are TRBV6-1 and TRBJ1-3; D unclear. The CDR3 totals 14 residues. V lost 6 bases and J 0 bases, leaving 9 bases between the germline ends. Germline V gene data show CDR1 as MNHNS and CDR2 as SASEGT. The CDR3, as DNA: TGTGCCAGCAGGAAGCAAAGCTCTGGAAACACCATATATTTT. This codes for CASRKQSSGNTIYF.

The chain couples TRBV19 to TRBJ1-2, with D tentatively TRBD1 (5 bases). The CDR3 totals 14 residues. The ends were cut back, 6 bases at V and 4 bases at J, with 15 bases in the middle. The germline V gene encodes CDR1 LNHDA and CDR2 SQIVND (reference sequence). The CDR3 coding sequence is TGTGCCAGTAGGTTCTCAGGGATTGGCTATGGCTACACCTTC. It specifies CASRFSGIGYGYTF.

The chain employs TRBV5-1 and TRBJ2-5; TRBD1 might be the D (6 bases). The germline V gene has CDR1 SGHRS and CDR2 YFSETQ. The CDR3 runs to 13 residues. V gave up 5 bases and J gave up 1 base, with 9 bases separating them. CDR3 residues: CASRGGIQETQYF. The CDR3 coding sequence is TGCGCCAGCAGAGGGGGTATCCAAGAGACCCAGTACTTC.

This sequence joins TRBV9 and TRBJ1-1; D gene ambiguous. The CDR3 is 14 amino acids. V was shortened by 2 bases and J by 1 base, with 9 bases between the two germline ends. CDR1 and CDR2 from the germline V gene are SGDLS and YYNGEE. Here the CDR3 reads CASSVSSGNTEAFF. CDR3 bases: TGTGCCAGCAGCGTTTCTAGCGGGAACACTGAAGCTTTCTTT. The full variable domain, its missing parts supplied by reference TRBV9 and TRBJ1-1, is DSGVTQTPKHLITATGQRVTLRCSPRSGDLSVYWYQQSLDQGLQFLIQYYNGEERAKGNILERFSAQQFPDLHSELNLSSLELGDSALYFCASSVSSGNTEAFFGQGTRLTVV.

V usage is TRBV5-1 and J usage is TRBJ2-2; D is unresolved. The CDR3 has 15 amino acids. CDR1 SGHRS and CDR2 YFSETQ come from the germline V gene. V lost 0 bases and J 6 bases, leaving 12 bases between the germline ends. CDR3 residues: CASSLGDSDSGELFF. Here the CDR3 DNA reads TGCGCCAGCAGCTTGGGTGACTCGGATTCCGGGGAGCTGTTTTTT.

The chain uses TRBV11-3 and TRBJ2-1; D ambiguous. From germline, CDR1 is SGHNT and CDR2 YENEEA. V lost 0 bases and J 8 bases, leaving 8 bases between the germline ends. The CDR3 length is 13 residues. The CDR3 reads CASSLEALDEQFF. The CDR3 DNA reads as TGTGCCAGCAGCTTAGAGGCCTTGGATGAGCAGTTCTTC.

V gene TRBV4-1 combines with J gene TRBJ2-3, with 8 bases that match TRBD2. Germline V gives CDR1 MGHRA, CDR2 YSYEKL. V was clipped by 1 base and J by 2 bases; unmatched bases: 8. The CDR3 is 17 residues long. CDR3 residues: CASSQGISGSLTDTQYF. The CDR3 coding sequence is TGCGCCAGCAGCCAAGGTATCAGCGGGAGCCTCACAGATACGCAGTATTTT.

This chain joins TRBV7-9 and TRBJ2-7; 9 nucleotides match TRBD1. V lost 2 bases and J lost 5; bases outside the gene matches: 7. Germline V lookup: CDR1 SEHNR, CDR2 FQNEAQ (reference sequence). The length of the CDR3 is 15 residues. The CDR3 loop reads CASSLSGTGSDEQYF. CDR3 coding DNA: TGTGCCAGCAGCTTAAGTGGGACAGGGTCCGACGAGCAGTACTTC. Full variable domain (remainder filled in from reference TRBV7-9 and TRBJ2-7): DTGVSQNPRHKITKRGQNVTFRCDPISEHNRLYWYRQTLGQGPEFLTYFQNEAQLEKSRLLSDRFSAERPKGSFSTLEIQRTEQGDSAMYLCASSLSGTGSDEQYFGPGTRLTVT.

The V and J genes are TRBV9 and TRBJ2-1; D is ambiguous. Trimming took 0 bases from V and 4 from J, leaving 8 bases between them. CDR3 length equals 14 residues. CDR1 and CDR2 from the germline V gene are SGDLS and YYNGEE. The CDR3 sequence: CASSVGNSYNEQFF. CDR3 in DNA: TGTGCCAGCAGCGTAGGAAATAGTTACAATGAGCAGTTCTTC.

This clone was observed a handful of times. V and J are TRBV6-5 and TRBJ2-4; 7 nucleotides match TRBD1. CDR3 size: 15 residues. After removal of 8 bases from V and 8 bases from J, the junction contained 15 bases not matched to a gene. CDR1 and CDR2 from the germline V gene are MNHEY and SVGAGI. CDR3 DNA: TGTGCCAGCTCTACTTCGACAGGGAGAGGAGACATTCAGTACTTC. It yields the protein CASSTSTGRGDIQYF.